Detailed here is one T cell receptor (beta chain). The sample belongs to a study of blood T cell repertoires in COVID-19. As for the study in general: Researchers got acute and convalescent COVID-19 samples from the United States, Italy and Spain. PBMCs, B-cell-depleted T cells, or T cells were the source of the cDNA or gDNA that made up the material.

How the authors handled the data: The authors estimated nucleated cell counts from reference gene primer amplification. The data were produced by immunoSEQ multiplex PCR, yet TCRdb's version contains in-frame clones alone and is incomplete. V and J calls plus clone size are reproduced from that table; the DNA served to infer D and trimming. The sample has some 110,000 clones, 60% to 85% seen once; the top ten hold roughly 6.2%. Looked up from germline, CDR1 is SEHNR and CDR2 is FQNEAQ (reference sequence). The V and J ends lost 1 base and 2 bases respectively, with 12 bases between them. The CDR3 is made up of 15 amino acids.

The specimen was peripheral blood. This TCR was recovered from a man between 65 and 85 years old with acute or convalescent COVID-19. The rearrangement links TRBV7-9 to TRBJ2-7; D possibly corresponds to TRBD1 (6 bases). The CDR3, as DNA: TGTGCCAGCAGCTTAGGGACAGCCCTAACCTACGAGCAGTACTTC. It specifies CASSLGTALTYEQYF. The whole variable domain, remainder taken from reference TRBV7-9 and TRBJ2-7, is DTGVSQNPRHKITKRGQNVTFRCDPISEHNRLYWYRQTLGQGPEFLTYFQNEAQLEKSRLLSDRFSAERPKGSFSTLEIQRTEQGDSAMYLCASSLGTALTYEQYFGPGTRLTVT.